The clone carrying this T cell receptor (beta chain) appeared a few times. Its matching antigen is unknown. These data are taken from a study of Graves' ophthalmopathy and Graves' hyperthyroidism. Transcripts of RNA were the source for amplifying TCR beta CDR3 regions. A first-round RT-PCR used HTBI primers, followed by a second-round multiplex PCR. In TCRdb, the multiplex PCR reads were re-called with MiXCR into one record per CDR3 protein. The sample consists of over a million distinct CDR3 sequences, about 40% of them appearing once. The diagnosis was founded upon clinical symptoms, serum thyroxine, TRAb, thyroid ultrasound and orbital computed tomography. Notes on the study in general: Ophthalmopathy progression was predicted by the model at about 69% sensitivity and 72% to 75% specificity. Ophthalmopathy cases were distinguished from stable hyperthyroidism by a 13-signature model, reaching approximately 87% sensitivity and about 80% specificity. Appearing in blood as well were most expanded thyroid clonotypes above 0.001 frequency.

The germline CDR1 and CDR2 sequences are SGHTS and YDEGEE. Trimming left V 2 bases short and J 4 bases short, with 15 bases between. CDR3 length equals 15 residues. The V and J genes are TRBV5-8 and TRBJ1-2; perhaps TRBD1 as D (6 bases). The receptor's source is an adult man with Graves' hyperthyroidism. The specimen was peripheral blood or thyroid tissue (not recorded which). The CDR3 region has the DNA TGTGCCAGCAGCTTACTGGGGGGCGGCTCCTATGGCTACACCTTC. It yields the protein CASSLLGGGSYGYTF.